Listed here are 10 T cell receptor beta chains from one sample, sequenced in a study of CD8 T cells in Susac syndrome. After extraction with the RNeasy kit, 0.5 to 1 ug of the RNA was reverse transcribed using random hexamers. TCRdb recomputed calls from the immunoSEQ multiplex PCR reads with MiXCR, one row per CDR3 protein. The table has approximately 130,000 distinct CDR3 sequences, less than 95% seen once; the top ten hold approximately 0.089%. The sequenced material came from CD4+ T cells from PBMCs. The receptor source for this set is a human donor in good health.

V is TRBV29-1 and J is TRBJ1-1; D is uncertain. The CDR3 extends over 13 amino acids. V gave up 2 bases and J gave up 2 bases, with 9 bases separating them. From germline, CDR1 is SQVTM and CDR2 ANQGSEA. The CDR3 protein is CSVESGVNTEAFF. CDR3 sequence (DNA): TGCAGCGTTGAATCTGGGGTTAACACTGAAGCTTTCTTT. The full variable domain, completed using reference TRBV29-1 and TRBJ1-1, is SAVISQKPSRDICQRGTSLTIQCQVDSQVTMMFWYRQQPGQSLTLIATANQGSEATYESGFVIDKFPISRPNLTFSTLTVSNMSPEDSSIYLCSVESGVNTEAFFGQGTRLTVV.

The V gene is TRBV14, the J gene TRBJ2-7; 7 bases are shared with TRBD2. This CDR3 is built from 13 residues. Germline V gene lookup returns CDR1 SGHDN and CDR2 FVKESK. J lost 6 bases, V lost 7 bases, and 9 bases had no gene match. The CDR3 coding sequence is TGTGCCAGCAAGCCCGCCGGGGGGAGCGAGCAGTACTTC. Translating it yields CASKPAGGSEQYF.

V gene TRBV6-1 combines with J gene TRBJ2-7, with D possibly being TRBD1 or TRBD2 (6 bases each). The CDR3 loop spans 15 amino acids. Germline V lookup: CDR1 MNHNS, CDR2 SASEGT. Trimming took 7 bases from V and 2 from J, leaving 18 bases between them. The CDR3: CASTYRGAEAYEQYF. DNA of the CDR3: TGTGCCAGCACCTATAGGGGGGCCGAGGCCTACGAGCAGTACTTC.

This clonotype was counted once. The V gene is TRBV28, the J gene TRBJ2-1, with a possible D match to TRBD2 (7 bases). Germline CDR1 MDHEN, CDR2 SYDVKM. The CDR3 spans 16 residues. Trimming removed 1 base from V and 1 base from J, with 11 bases in between. The CDR3 nucleotides are TGTGCCAGCAGTTTATACAAGGGGGGGTCCTACAATGAGCAGTTCTTC. It yields the protein CASSLYKGGSYNEQFF. The full variable domain, rest sourced from reference TRBV28 and TRBJ2-1, is DVKVTQSSRYLVKRTGEKVFLECVQDMDHENMFWYRQDPGLGLRLIYFSYDVKMKEKGDIPEGYSVSREKKERFSLILESASTNQTSMYLCASSLYKGGSYNEQFFGPGTRLTVL.

The chain carries TRBV30 and TRBJ2-1, with 9 bases lining up with TRBD2. With V trimmed by 1 base and J by 8 bases, 9 bases remained unmatched. Germline CDR1 and CDR2: GTSNPN and SVGIG (reference sequence). The CDR3 contains 15 residues. The CDR3 DNA sequence: TGTGCCTGGAGTGGTGGCCTAGCGGGATTTTATGAGCAGTTCTTC. Protein sequence: CAWSGGLAGFYEQFF.

DNA for the CDR3: TGTGCCAGCTCCCGGAGTCCTGACAGGGAGGACGAGCAGTACTTC. Its protein is CASSRSPDREDEQYF. V gene TRBV18 combines with J gene TRBJ2-7; the D gene is possibly TRBD1 (7 bases). With 6 bases removed from V and 5 bases from J, the gap between germline ends came to 20 bases. The CDR3 sequence is 15 residues long. CDR1 is KGHSH and CDR2 is LQKENI in the germline V gene.

The chain has TRBV13 and TRBJ1-4, with TRBD1 as a possible D gene (5 bases). Germline CDR1 is PRHDT and CDR2 is FYEKMQ (reference sequence). The V gene lost 5 bases and the J gene lost 2 bases, with 12 bases spanning the gap. The CDR3 loop spans 15 amino acids. This chain's CDR3 is CASSVRWGTNEKLFF. As DNA, the CDR3 is TGTGCCAGCAGCGTAAGGTGGGGGACTAATGAAAAACTGTTTTTT.

CDR3 nucleotides: TGCGCCAGCAGCGTCGGACTAGCGGATGACACAGATACGCAGTATTTT. Amino acid sequence: CASSVGLADDTDTQYF. This chain links TRBV5-1 with TRBJ2-3; 10 bases align to TRBD2. This CDR3 has 16 residues. Germline lookup yields CDR1 SGHRS and CDR2 YFSETQ. J was trimmed by 2 bases and V by 4 bases; bases with no gene match: 7.

This clonotype showed up just once. The rearrangement joins TRBV3-1 to TRBJ2-2; D gene uncertain. This CDR3 region has 15 residues. Germline loops: CDR1 LGHDT, CDR2 YNNKEL (reference sequence). V gave up 1 base and J gave up 4 bases, with 10 bases separating them. CDR3 residues: CASSQGWGSTGELFF. CDR3 in DNA: TGTGCCAGCAGCCAAGGATGGGGAAGCACCGGGGAGCTGTTTTTT.

The chain links TRBV29-1 to TRBJ1-3; TRBD1 agrees at 7 bases. This CDR3 region has 12 residues. V lost 7 bases to trimming and J lost 4 bases; unmatched junction nucleotides: 4. The germline CDR1 and CDR2 sequences are SQVTM and ANQGSEA. This CDR3 is CSAGTDGNTIYF. For the CDR3, the DNA is TGCAGCGCTGGGACAGACGGAAACACCATATATTTT.